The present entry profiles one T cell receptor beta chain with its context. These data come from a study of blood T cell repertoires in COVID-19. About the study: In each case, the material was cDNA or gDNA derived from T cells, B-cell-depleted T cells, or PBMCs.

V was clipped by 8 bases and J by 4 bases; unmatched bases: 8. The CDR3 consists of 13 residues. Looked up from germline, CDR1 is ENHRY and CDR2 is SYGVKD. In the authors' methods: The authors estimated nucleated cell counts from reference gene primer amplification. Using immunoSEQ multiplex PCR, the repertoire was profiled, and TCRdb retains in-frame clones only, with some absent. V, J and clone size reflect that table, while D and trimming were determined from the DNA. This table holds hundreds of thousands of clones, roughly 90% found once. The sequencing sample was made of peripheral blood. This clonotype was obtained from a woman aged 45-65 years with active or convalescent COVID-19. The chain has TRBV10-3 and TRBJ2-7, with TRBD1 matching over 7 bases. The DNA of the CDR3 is TGTGCCATCGTAGCAGGGGGAACTTACGAGCAGTACTTC. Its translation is CAIVAGGTYEQYF.